A selection of T cell receptor beta chains follows, all from one sample in a study of identical twins. TCRdb independently ran MiXCR on the 5' RACE reads; one entry per CDR3 protein. Here the sample spans 1.5 million to 2 million distinct CDR3 sequences, around 29% being singletons. Sequencing input: cord blood. The receptors were sampled from a newborn girl in good health. CDR3s include the opening cysteine and the closing phenylalanine or tryptophan. The order of the fields is V gene, J gene, clone size, D gene, CDR3 DNA, CDR3 protein. D genes are given only for firm matches. Size tells how often a clone was seen (once, few, many) or the class of an expanded clone, and some rows leave it out.

v_call: TRBV20-1; j_call: TRBJ1-1; clone_size: .; d_call: .; cdr3_nt: TGCAGTGCTAGAGGCGTGGAGAACACTGAAGCTTTCTTT; cdr3_aa: CSARGVENTEAFF
v_call: TRBV7-2; j_call: TRBJ1-1; clone_size: .; d_call: .; cdr3_nt: TGTGCCAGCAGCTTTTTTTCGGGCTCTGAAGCTTTCTTT; cdr3_aa: CASSFFSGSEAFF
v_call: TRBV10-3; j_call: TRBJ2-7; clone_size: few; d_call: TRBD2; cdr3_nt: TGTGCCTTGGGGGATAGCGGGAGCCGCTACGAGCAGTACTTC; cdr3_aa: CALGDSGSRYEQYF
v_call: TRBV4-2; j_call: TRBJ2-1; clone_size: .; d_call: TRBD1; cdr3_nt: TGTGCCAGCAGCCAAGGCGTTAGGGACAGGGCCTACAATGAGCAGTTCTTC; cdr3_aa: CASSQGVRDRAYNEQFF
v_call: TRBV12-3/TRBV12-4; j_call: TRBJ2-6; clone_size: .; d_call: .; cdr3_nt: TGTGCCAGCACCTTAACAGGGTCTGGGGCCAACGTCCCGACTTTC; cdr3_aa: CASTLTGSGANVPTF
v_call: TRBV11-1; j_call: TRBJ2-7; clone_size: few; d_call: .; cdr3_nt: TGTGCCAGCAGCTTTCTAATTACGAGAGTCCACGAGCAGTACTTC; cdr3_aa: CASSFLITRVHEQYF
v_call: TRBV9; j_call: TRBJ2-5; clone_size: many; d_call: .; cdr3_nt: TGTGCCAGCAGCGCAGGGACTTCAGAGACCCAGTACTTC; cdr3_aa: CASSAGTSETQYF
v_call: TRBV9; j_call: TRBJ1-6; clone_size: once; d_call: .; cdr3_nt: TGTGCCAGCAGCCCCAGCAGGCTTAATTCACCCCCCCACTTT; cdr3_aa: CASSPSRLNSPPHF
v_call: TRBV12-3/TRBV12-4; j_call: TRBJ2-3; clone_size: .; d_call: .; cdr3_nt: TGTGCCAGCAAAAGGGACTCCCAAGATACGCAGTATTTT; cdr3_aa: CASKRDSQDTQYF
v_call: TRBV15; j_call: TRBJ1-5; clone_size: few; d_call: .; cdr3_nt: TGTGCCACCAGCAGGAGGCTGTTGCGAGAGGGGATATGGGGCAATCAGCCCCAGCATTTT; cdr3_aa: CATSRRLLREGIWGNQPQHF
v_call: TRBV5-6; j_call: TRBJ2-7; clone_size: few; d_call: .; cdr3_nt: TGTGCCAGCAGCTTGGCTTCGCCGACCGAGCAGTACTTC; cdr3_aa: CASSLASPTEQYF
v_call: TRBV2; j_call: TRBJ1-3; clone_size: few; d_call: .; cdr3_nt: TGTGCCAGCAGTGATCAGGGCGGCCAAGGAAACACCATATATTTT; cdr3_aa: CASSDQGGQGNTIYF
v_call: TRBV20-1; j_call: TRBJ1-4; clone_size: .; d_call: .; cdr3_nt: TGCAGTGCTAGACCAGTCCGGGGGGCTGAAAAACTGTTTTTT; cdr3_aa: CSARPVRGAEKLFF
v_call: TRBV20-1; j_call: TRBJ2-2; clone_size: few; d_call: .; cdr3_nt: TGCAGTGCTAGAGATCTGGCCACCGGGGAGCTGTTTTTT; cdr3_aa: CSARDLATGELFF
v_call: TRBV3-1; j_call: TRBJ2-7; clone_size: many; d_call: .; cdr3_nt: TGTGCCAGCAGCCCGACGCATAGGGCCTACGAGCAGTACTTC; cdr3_aa: CASSPTHRAYEQYF
v_call: TRBV29-1; j_call: TRBJ1-2; clone_size: .; d_call: .; cdr3_nt: TGCAGCGTGGAGGAAGCAGGGGAGTATGGCTACACCTTC; cdr3_aa: CSVEEAGEYGYTF
v_call: TRBV19; j_call: TRBJ2-3; clone_size: many; d_call: TRBD1; cdr3_nt: TGTGCCAGCAGACAGGGGGGCACAGATACGCAGTATTTT; cdr3_aa: CASRQGGTDTQYF
v_call: TRBV3-1; j_call: TRBJ2-3; clone_size: .; d_call: TRBD2; cdr3_nt: TGTGCCAGCAGCCAAGTGACCGGGGGGGCCCCAGATACGCAGTATTTT; cdr3_aa: CASSQVTGGAPDTQYF
v_call: TRBV20-1; j_call: TRBJ2-7; clone_size: .; d_call: .; cdr3_nt: TGCAGTGCTAGAGTCGACACCTACGAGCAGTACTTC; cdr3_aa: CSARVDTYEQYF
v_call: TRBV3-1; j_call: TRBJ2-7; clone_size: .; d_call: TRBD2; cdr3_nt: TGTGCCAGCAGCCATACGGGACTAGAGGATTTCAATGAGCAGTACTTC; cdr3_aa: CASSHTGLEDFNEQYF
v_call: TRBV29-1; j_call: TRBJ1-2; clone_size: .; d_call: .; cdr3_nt: TGCAGCGTTGACGAAAGGGGGGTTTGGTATGGCTACACCTTC; cdr3_aa: CSVDERGVWYGYTF
v_call: TRBV20-1; j_call: TRBJ2-1; clone_size: few; d_call: TRBD2; cdr3_nt: TGCAGTGCTTCCGGGACTACCTCTTACAATGAGCAGTTCTTC; cdr3_aa: CSASGTTSYNEQFF
v_call: TRBV18; j_call: TRBJ2-5; clone_size: .; d_call: TRBD2; cdr3_nt: TGTGCCAGCTCACCACCGTCGTCAGCGGGGGGTCGCGGGGAGACCCAGTACTTC; cdr3_aa: CASSPPSSAGGRGETQYF
v_call: TRBV4-1; j_call: TRBJ2-1; clone_size: few; d_call: .; cdr3_nt: TGCGCCAGCAGCCAAGATAATCTAGCGAGGAATGAGCAGTTCTTC; cdr3_aa: CASSQDNLARNEQFF
v_call: TRBV24-1; j_call: TRBJ2-1; clone_size: few; d_call: .; cdr3_nt: TGTGCCACCAGTGATATCTATGAGCAGTTCTTC; cdr3_aa: CATSDIYEQFF
v_call: TRBV4-1; j_call: TRBJ2-1; clone_size: .; d_call: TRBD2; cdr3_nt: TGCGCCAGCAGCCAAGTGAAGCGGGGGCACAATGAGCAGTTCTTC; cdr3_aa: CASSQVKRGHNEQFF
v_call: TRBV5-5; j_call: TRBJ1-5; clone_size: few; d_call: .; cdr3_nt: TGTGCCAGCAGCTTGACCCCGGGAGATAGCAATCAGCCCCAGCATTTT; cdr3_aa: CASSLTPGDSNQPQHF